These T cell receptor beta chains were read from a single sample in a study of T cells in Graves' hyperthyroidism and ophthalmopathy. Each CDR3 protein is one row after TCRdb ran MiXCR on the multiplex PCR reads. The top ten hold approximately 7.8% of the sample, which has 250,000 to 300,000 distinct CDR3 sequences, 13% seen once. Sequences were obtained from blood. The receptor set was obtained from a woman aged 25 to 39 with Graves' hyperthyroidism that later progressed to Graves' ophthalmopathy. The CDR3 runs from the conserved cysteine through the conserved F or W. D genes are given only for firm matches. Only part of the rows carry a size: once, few, many, or a class if the clone is expanded.

v_call	d_call	clone_size	j_call	cdr3_nt	cdr3_aa
TRBV18	TRBD1	many	TRBJ2-7	TGTGCCAGCCAAGCCGGGACAGGGGCCTACGAGCAGTACTTC	CASQAGTGAYEQYF
TRBV11-2	-	many	TRBJ2-2	TGTGCCAGCAGCTCCTACGCGGTGGGCGGGGAGCTGTTTTTT	CASSSYAVGGELFF
TRBV9	-	many	TRBJ2-7	TGTGCCAGCAGCGTAGAGCCGGGGAGTACCTACGAGCAGTACTTC	CASSVEPGSTYEQYF
TRBV27	TRBD1	-	TRBJ2-1	TGTGCCAGCAGTCCGGACCGGGACAGGGCTAATGAGCAGTTCTTC	CASSPDRDRANEQFF
TRBV7-9	TRBD2	-	TRBJ2-2	TGTGCCAGCAGCCAACCAGTAGCGGGAGTCGGGACCGGGGAGCTGTTTTTT	CASSQPVAGVGTGELFF
TRBV7-2	-	many	TRBJ2-5	TGTGCCAGCAGCCCCCCCCCCCTAGCTGAGACCCAGTACTTC	CASSPPPLAETQYF
TRBV6-1	TRBD2	many	TRBJ2-5	TGTGCCAGCAGTCGGAGCGGGGCGGGGGAGACCCAGTACTTC	CASSRSGAGETQYF
TRBV20-1	TRBD2	many	TRBJ2-1	TGCAGTGCTAGAGATAGGACTAGGGAGCAGAATGAGCAGTTCTTC	CSARDRTREQNEQFF
TRBV6-1	-	-	TRBJ2-3	TGTGCCAGCAGGCAAGCCTTGACAGAATCCACAGATACGCAGTATTTT	CASRQALTESTDTQYF
TRBV29-1	-	-	TRBJ2-1	TGCAGCGTTGAAGAACTTGAGGTAGCGCAGTTCTTC	CSVEELEVAQFF
TRBV15	-	-	TRBJ1-4	TGTGCCACCAGCAGAGGGGGAACTAATGAAAAACTGTTTTTT	CATSRGGTNEKLFF
TRBV29-1	-	-	TRBJ2-2	TGCAGCGGTACCGGGTCAGGGCCCACCGGGGAGCTGTTTTTT	CSGTGSGPTGELFF
TRBV12-3/TRBV12-4	-	many	TRBJ2-7	TGTGCCAGCAGAAGGGGGGGGACAGGCCCATACGAGCAGTACTTC	CASRRGGTGPYEQYF
TRBV7-2	TRBD2	many	TRBJ2-1	TGTGCCAGCACCCCCTCGCGGGAGATGAGGAATGAGCAGTTCTTC	CASTPSREMRNEQFF
TRBV30	TRBD2	-	TRBJ2-7	TGTGCCTGGAGTGTTGGACTAGCGAGCGAGCAGTACTTC	CAWSVGLASEQYF
TRBV19	TRBD2	-	TRBJ2-3	TGTGCCACTGCGACGTGGGGGGGAAGCACAGATACGCAGTATTTT	CATATWGGSTDTQYF
TRBV5-1	TRBD2	many	TRBJ2-7	TGCGCCAGCAGCCTTTCCGGGACTAGCGGCTACGAGCAGTACTTC	CASSLSGTSGYEQYF
TRBV28	-	-	TRBJ2-1	TGTGCCAGCAGTAGGGGGGGATCGGTAGGATTCAATGAGCAGTTCTTC	CASSRGGSVGFNEQFF
TRBV7-9	-	many	TRBJ2-5	TGTGCCAGCAGCCCGAACGTCCCCGAGACCCAGTACTTC	CASSPNVPETQYF
TRBV9	-	-	TRBJ1-3	TGTGCCAGCAGCGTAAGGGGTCTCGTTACCTCTGGAAACACCATATATTTT	CASSVRGLVTSGNTIYF
TRBV6-2/TRBV6-3	-	many	TRBJ2-1	TGTGCCAGCAGTTACAAGGGCCTCTCCTACAATGAGCAGTTCTTC	CASSYKGLSYNEQFF